These 8 T cell receptor beta chains were all obtained from the same sample, sequenced in a study of T cells in Graves' hyperthyroidism and ophthalmopathy. From RNA transcripts, TCR beta CDR3 regions were amplified. The TCR CDR3 was amplified in a first-round RT-PCR using the HTBI primer set. One entry per CDR3 protein, called by TCRdb with MiXCR from the multiplex PCR reads. There are some 620,000 distinct CDR3 sequences in the sample; roughly 17% occur only once, and 3.8% lies in the top ten. Input material: blood. The receptor set was obtained from a woman aged 25-40 years with Graves' hyperthyroidism.

Ten or more counts support this clonotype. The rearrangement uses TRBV27 and TRBJ1-1; 8 bases map to TRBD1. Germline CDR1 is MNHEY and CDR2 is SMNVEV (reference sequence). The CDR3 is 14 residues long. Trimming removed 4 bases from V and 4 bases from J; junction bases left unmatched: 5. The CDR3 bases are TGTGCCAGCAGTTGGACAGGGTCGGGCACTGAAGCTTTCTTT. Encoded protein: CASSWTGSGTEAFF.

A few counts support this clonotype. CDR3 region: CAISDRSDTIYF. The CDR3 DNA follows: TGTGCCATCAGTGACCGGTCGGACACCATATATTTT. The chain combines TRBV10-3 with TRBJ1-3, with D hard to call. Germline V gives CDR1 ENHRY, CDR2 SYGVKD. V lost 3 bases and J 8 bases, leaving 8 bases between the germline ends. CDR3 length: 12 amino acids.

This clonotype appeared many times. The genes are TRBV11-3 and TRBJ2-3, with a possible D match to TRBD2 (6 bases). Germline V gives CDR1 SGHNT, CDR2 YENEEA. The V end was cut by 0 bases, the J end by 0 bases, with 16 bases between. The length of the CDR3 is 18 residues. Written as DNA, the CDR3 is TGTGCCAGCAGCTTAGATGCGGGACCCGCGGGAAGCACAGATACGCAGTATTTT. It yields the protein CASSLDAGPAGSTDTQYF.

This clonotype appeared a few times. CDR3 amino acids: CASSQEGQGNWETQYF. For the CDR3, the DNA is TGCGCCAGCAGCCAAGAGGGACAGGGGAACTGGGAGACCCAGTACTTC. The rearrangement joins TRBV4-1 to TRBJ2-5; 10 nucleotides line up with TRBD1. Germline CDR1 MGHRA, CDR2 YSYEKL. V lost 0 bases to trimming and J lost 5 bases; unmatched junction nucleotides: 6. The CDR3 runs to 16 residues.

The sample holds many counts of this clonotype. The chain is built from TRBV20-1 and TRBJ2-7, with 7 positions matching TRBD2. V gave up 0 bases and J gave up 5 bases; unmatched junction bases: 10. Germline lookup yields CDR1 DFQATT and CDR2 SNEGSKA (reference sequence). The CDR3 has 15 residues. DNA of the CDR3: TGCAGTGCTAGAGATCAGGGAGCGGGATCGGACGAGCAGTACTTC. It translates to CSARDQGAGSDEQYF.

This clonotype appeared a few times. The chain links TRBV20-1 to TRBJ2-2; TRBD1 might be the D (6 bases). The germline V gene encodes CDR1 DFQATT and CDR2 SNEGSKA (reference sequence). The CDR3 has 13 amino acids. V was pared by 2 bases and J by 3 bases, with 7 bases between. CDR3 region: CSARQGYTGELFF. For the CDR3, the DNA is TGCAGTGCTAGACAGGGGTACACCGGGGAGCTGTTTTTT.

This clonotype was recorded at least ten times. This rearrangement joins TRBV6-1 to TRBJ1-2; TRBD1 aligns across 8 bases. V lost 6 bases and J lost 7; bases outside the gene matches: 7. CDR1 is MNHNS, CDR2 SASEGT, per germline. This CDR3 contains 13 residues. Here the CDR3 reads CASRPQGASGYTF. The CDR3 nucleotides are TGTGCCAGCAGACCCCAGGGGGCGTCTGGCTACACCTTC.

The table lists this clonotype with a few counts. Written as DNA, the CDR3 is TGCAGCGTAAGACTAGCGGGAGGGCCCTACAATGAGCAGTTCTTC. Translating gives CSVRLAGGPYNEQFF. The chain joins TRBV29-1 to TRBJ2-1, with 14 bases aligning to TRBD2. The CDR3 consists of 15 residues. Trimming removed 6 bases from V and 2 bases from J; junction bases left unmatched: 3. Per the germline V gene, CDR1 is SQVTM and CDR2 is ANQGSEA.